The T cell receptor (beta chain) described here comes from a study of cytomegalovirus exposure and HLA in healthy donors. Study-wide background: An earlier analysis identified 95 million to 120 million unique TCR beta sequences in 150 million to 200 million T cells. Whole-study results and caveats: Exclusion applied to some V segments, including TRBV6-2 and TRBV6-3, as they were indistinguishable. Per a prior analysis, the majority of TCR beta V segments were productive roughly 90% or roughly 30% of the time.

The J segment lost 0 bases and the V segment lost 4 bases, leaving 12 bases of the junction unmatched. The germline V gene encodes CDR1 SGHNT and CDR2 YYREEE (reference sequence). The CDR3 sequence is 17 residues long. The PCR made use of 60 Vbeta and 13 Jbeta primers. Clones were read by immunoSEQ multiplex PCR, and TCRdb kept only the in-frame ones, dropping some. This sample has 95,000 to 150,000 clones, with about 83% found just once. About this clone: The antigen is undetermined. The identical CDR3 is also encoded by other nucleotide sequences in the sample.

The source of this sequence is a man aged 25-45 years in good health and CMV-seronegative. Sequenced input: PBMCs. The J gene is TRBJ1-1, the V gene TRBV5-4, with TRBD1 matching 7 bases. The CDR3 region is CASSLGRGQAMNTEAFF. In DNA form, the CDR3 reads TGTGCCAGCAGCCTGGGACGTGGACAGGCCATGAACACTGAAGCTTTCTTT. The full variable domain, in which reference TRBV5-4 and TRBJ1-1 provide the parts outside the CDR3, is ETGVTQSPTHLIKTRGQQVTLRCSSQSGHNTVSWYQQALGQGPQFIFQYYREEENGRGNFPPRFSGLQFPNYSSELNVNALELDDSALYLCASSLGRGQAMNTEAFFGQGTRLTVV.